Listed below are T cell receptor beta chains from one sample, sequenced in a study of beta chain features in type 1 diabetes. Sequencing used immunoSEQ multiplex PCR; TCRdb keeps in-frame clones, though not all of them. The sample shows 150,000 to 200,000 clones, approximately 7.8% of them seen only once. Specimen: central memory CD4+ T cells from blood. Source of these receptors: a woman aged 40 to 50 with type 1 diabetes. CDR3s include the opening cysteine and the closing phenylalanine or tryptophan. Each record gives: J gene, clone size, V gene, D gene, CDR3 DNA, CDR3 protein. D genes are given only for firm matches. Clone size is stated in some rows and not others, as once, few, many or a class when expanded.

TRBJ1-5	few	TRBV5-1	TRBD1	TGCGCCAGCAGCTTCTCCGGGACAGACAATCAGCCCCAGCATTTT	CASSFSGTDNQPQHF
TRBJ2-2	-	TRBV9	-	TGTGCCAGCAGTCCACTCGTCGCGAACACCGGGGAGCTGTTTTTT	CASSPLVANTGELFF
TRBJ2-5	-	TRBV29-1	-	TGCAGCGTTGCCGTGGGGAGCGCTCAAGAGACCCAGTACTTC	CSVAVGSAQETQYF
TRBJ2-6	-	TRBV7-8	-	TGTGCCAGCAGCTTAGGAAGCAGGGATATCAACGTCCTGACTTTC	CASSLGSRDINVLTF
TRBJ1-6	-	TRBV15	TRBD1	TGTGCCACCAGCAGAGATAGGGACAGGATTTCACCCCTCCACTTT	CATSRDRDRISPLHF
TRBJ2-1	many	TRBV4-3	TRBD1	TGCGCCAGCAGCGGAGGACAGGGTCGATACAATGAGCAGTTCTTC	CASSGGQGRYNEQFF
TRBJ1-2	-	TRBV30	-	TGTGCCTGGAGTCTCAAAAGGGGAGGCATTGATGGCTACACCTTC	CAWSLKRGGIDGYTF
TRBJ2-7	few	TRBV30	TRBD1	TGTGCCTGGGGACAGGCCTCCTACGAGCAGTACTTC	CAWGQASYEQYF
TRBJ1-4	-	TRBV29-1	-	TGCAGCGTTGCTGGATCGTTCGGGGAAAAACTGTTTTTT	CSVAGSFGEKLFF
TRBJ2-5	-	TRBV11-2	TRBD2	TGTGCCAGCAGCCGAACGGGGGGTGGGGAGACCCAGTACTTC	CASSRTGGGETQYF
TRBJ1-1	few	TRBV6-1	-	TGTGCCAGCAATTCCATCCCGGGGGGCACTGAAGCTTTCTTT	CASNSIPGGTEAFF
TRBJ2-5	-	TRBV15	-	TGTGCCACCAGCCTTGGGGGGTTGCGGGGATTCCAAGAGACCCAGTACTTC	CATSLGGLRGFQETQYF
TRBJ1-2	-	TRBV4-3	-	TGCGCCAGCAGCCAGCCCAGCGGGGGGGATGGCTACACCTTC	CASSQPSGGDGYTF
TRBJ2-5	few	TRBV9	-	TGTGCCAGCAGCGTAGCTGAACTAGAAGAGACCCAGTACTTC	CASSVAELEETQYF
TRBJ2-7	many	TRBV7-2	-	TGTGCCAGCAGCTTAGGTCTTTGGCCTTACGAGCAGTACTTC	CASSLGLWPYEQYF
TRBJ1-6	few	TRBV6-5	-	TGTGCCAGCAGACGGTCGCGGTCACCCCTCCACTTT	CASRRSRSPLHF
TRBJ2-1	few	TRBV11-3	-	TGTGCCAGCAGCAGCCGGGGGAATGAGCAGTTCTTC	CASSSRGNEQFF
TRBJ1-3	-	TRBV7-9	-	TGTGCCAGCGACACCTCGAGCGGAAACACCATATATTTT	CASDTSSGNTIYF
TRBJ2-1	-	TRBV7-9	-	TGTGCCAGCAGCAACCAGAAACAGGGCGCTGAGCAGTTCTTC	CASSNQKQGAEQFF
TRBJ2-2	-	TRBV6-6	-	TGTGCCAGCAGTTACCGGAGCGACACCGGGGAGCTGTTTTTT	CASSYRSDTGELFF
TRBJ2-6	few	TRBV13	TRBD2	TGTGCCAGCAGGGTGTGGGGGGGCTCTGGGGCCAACGTCCTGACTTTC	CASRVWGGSGANVLTF
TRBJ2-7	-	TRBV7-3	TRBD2	TGTGCCAGCAGCCCCGGGGGGAGCGGAGGAGAGCAGTACTTC	CASSPGGSGGEQYF
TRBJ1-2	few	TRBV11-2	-	TGTGCCAGCAGCTCAAGATTAGCAAGAAACTATGGCTACACCTTC	CASSSRLARNYGYTF
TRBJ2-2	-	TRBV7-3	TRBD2	TGTGCCAGCAGCCCAAGAGGGAGGGAGGCAGGCGGGGAGCTGTTTTTT	CASSPRGREAGGELFF